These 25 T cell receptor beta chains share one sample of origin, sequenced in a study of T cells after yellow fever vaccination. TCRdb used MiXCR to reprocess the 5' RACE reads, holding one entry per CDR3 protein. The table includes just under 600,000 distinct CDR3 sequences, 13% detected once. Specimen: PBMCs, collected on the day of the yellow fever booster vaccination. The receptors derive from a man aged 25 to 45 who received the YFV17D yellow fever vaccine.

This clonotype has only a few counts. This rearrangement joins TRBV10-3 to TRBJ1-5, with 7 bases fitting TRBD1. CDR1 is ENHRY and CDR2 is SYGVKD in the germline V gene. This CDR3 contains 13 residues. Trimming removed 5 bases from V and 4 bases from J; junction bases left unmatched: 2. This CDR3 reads CAISPQGNQPQHF. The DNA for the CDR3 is TGTGCCATCAGTCCACAGGGGAATCAGCCCCAGCATTTT.

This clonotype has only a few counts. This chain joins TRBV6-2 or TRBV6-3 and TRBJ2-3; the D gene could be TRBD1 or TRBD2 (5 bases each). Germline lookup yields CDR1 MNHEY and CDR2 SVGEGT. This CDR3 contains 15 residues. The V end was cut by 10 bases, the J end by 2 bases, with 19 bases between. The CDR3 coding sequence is TGTGCCACCTCGGGACGTGGGCAAACCACAGATACGCAGTATTTT. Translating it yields CATSGRGQTTDTQYF.

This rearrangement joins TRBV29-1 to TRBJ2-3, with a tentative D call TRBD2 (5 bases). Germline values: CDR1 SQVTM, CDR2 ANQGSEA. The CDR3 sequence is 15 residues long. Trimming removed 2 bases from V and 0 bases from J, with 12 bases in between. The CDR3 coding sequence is TGCAGCGTTGAAACGACTACCCCCAGCACAGATACGCAGTATTTT. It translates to CSVETTTPSTDTQYF.

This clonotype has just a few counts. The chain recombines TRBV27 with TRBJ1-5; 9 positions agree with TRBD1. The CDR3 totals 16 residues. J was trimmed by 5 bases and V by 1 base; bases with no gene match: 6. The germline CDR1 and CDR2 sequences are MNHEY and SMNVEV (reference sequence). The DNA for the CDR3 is TGTGCCAGCAGTTTATACGGGGACAGGGCCTATCAGCCCCAGCATTTT. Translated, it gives CASSLYGDRAYQPQHF.

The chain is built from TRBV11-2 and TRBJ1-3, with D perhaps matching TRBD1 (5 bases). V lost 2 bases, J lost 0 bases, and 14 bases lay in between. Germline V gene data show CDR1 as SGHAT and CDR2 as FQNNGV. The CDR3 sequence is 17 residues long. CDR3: CASSLIRDAGSGNTIYF. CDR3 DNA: TGTGCCAGCAGCTTAATCCGGGACGCTGGCTCTGGAAACACCATATATTTT.

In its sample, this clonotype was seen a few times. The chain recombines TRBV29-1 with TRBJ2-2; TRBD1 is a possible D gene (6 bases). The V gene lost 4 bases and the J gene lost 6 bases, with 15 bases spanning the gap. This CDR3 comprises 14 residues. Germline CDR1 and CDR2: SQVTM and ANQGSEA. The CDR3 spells CSVGQAGNAGELFF. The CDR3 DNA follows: TGCAGCGTTGGACAGGCCGGTAACGCCGGGGAGCTGTTTTTT.

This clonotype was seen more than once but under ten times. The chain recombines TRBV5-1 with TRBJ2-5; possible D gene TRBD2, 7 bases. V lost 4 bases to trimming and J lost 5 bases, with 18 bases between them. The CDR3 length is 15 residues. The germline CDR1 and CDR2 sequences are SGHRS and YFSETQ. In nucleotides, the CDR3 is TGCGCCAGCAGCATCGGGACAACCGGGGGGGAGACCCAGTACTTC. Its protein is CASSIGTTGGETQYF.

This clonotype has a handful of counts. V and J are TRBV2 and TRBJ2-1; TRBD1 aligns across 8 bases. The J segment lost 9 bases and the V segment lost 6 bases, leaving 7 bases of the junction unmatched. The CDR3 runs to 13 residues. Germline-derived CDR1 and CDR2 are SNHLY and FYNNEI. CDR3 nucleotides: TGTGCCAGCAGGGGGACAGGAGATACTGAGCAGTTCTTC. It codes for CASRGTGDTEQFF.

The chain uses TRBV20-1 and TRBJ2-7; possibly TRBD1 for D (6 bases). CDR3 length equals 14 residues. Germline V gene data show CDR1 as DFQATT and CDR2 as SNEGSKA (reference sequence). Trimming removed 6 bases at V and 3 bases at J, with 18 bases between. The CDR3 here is CSASSLRGIYEQYF. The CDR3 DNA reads TGCAGTGCGTCTTCCCTCAGGGGAATCTACGAGCAGTACTTC.

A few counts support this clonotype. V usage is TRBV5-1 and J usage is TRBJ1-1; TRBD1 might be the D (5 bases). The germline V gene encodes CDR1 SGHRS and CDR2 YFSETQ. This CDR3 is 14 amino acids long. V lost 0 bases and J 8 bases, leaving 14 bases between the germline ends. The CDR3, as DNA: TGCGCCAGCAGCTTGGGGGACGGGCTCCACGAAGCTTTCTTT. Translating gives CASSLGDGLHEAFF.

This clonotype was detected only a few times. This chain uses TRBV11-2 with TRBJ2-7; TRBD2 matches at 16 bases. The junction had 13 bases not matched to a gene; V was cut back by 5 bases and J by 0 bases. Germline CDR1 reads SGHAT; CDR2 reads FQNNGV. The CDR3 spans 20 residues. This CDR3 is CASSPLRGGLAGGISYEQYF. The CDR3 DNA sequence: TGTGCCAGCAGCCCCCTGAGGGGGGGACTAGCGGGAGGGATCTCCTACGAGCAGTACTTC.

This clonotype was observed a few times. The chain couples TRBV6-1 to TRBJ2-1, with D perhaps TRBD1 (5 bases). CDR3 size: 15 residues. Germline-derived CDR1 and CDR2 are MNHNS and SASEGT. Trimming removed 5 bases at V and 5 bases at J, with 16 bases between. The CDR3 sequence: CASSPIGHRNNEQFF. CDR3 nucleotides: TGTGCCAGCAGTCCTATAGGACACAGAAACAATGAGCAGTTCTTC.

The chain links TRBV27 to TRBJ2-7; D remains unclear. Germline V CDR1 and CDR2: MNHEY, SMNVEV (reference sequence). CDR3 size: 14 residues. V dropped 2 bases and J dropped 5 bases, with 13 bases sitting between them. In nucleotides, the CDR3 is TGTGCCAGCAGTTTACGATTAGGGCAGGACGAGCAGTACTTC. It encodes CASSLRLGQDEQYF.

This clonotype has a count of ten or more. CDR3 residues: CASSQGVGGTNYQETQYF. The CDR3 region has the DNA TGCGCCAGCAGCCAAGGAGTTGGAGGGACCAATTACCAAGAGACCCAGTACTTC. This chain links TRBV4-3 with TRBJ2-5; tentative D call: TRBD2 (6 bases). CDR1 and CDR2 from the germline V gene are LGHNA and YSLEER. The length of the CDR3 is 18 residues. Trimming took off 1 base at V and 0 bases at J, with 18 bases between the two ends.

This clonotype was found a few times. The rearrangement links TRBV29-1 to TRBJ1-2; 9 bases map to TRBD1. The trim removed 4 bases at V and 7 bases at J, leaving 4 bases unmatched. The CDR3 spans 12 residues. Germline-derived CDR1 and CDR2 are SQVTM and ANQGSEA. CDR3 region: CSVAGTGSGYTF. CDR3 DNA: TGCAGCGTTGCTGGGACAGGGTCTGGCTACACCTTC.

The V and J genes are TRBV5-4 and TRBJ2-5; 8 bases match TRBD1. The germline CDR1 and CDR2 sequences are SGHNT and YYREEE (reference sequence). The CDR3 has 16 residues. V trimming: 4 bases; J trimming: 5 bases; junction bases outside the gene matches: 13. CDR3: CASSGLSGGLGETQYF. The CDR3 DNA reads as TGTGCCAGCAGCGGATTATCAGGGGGCTTAGGGGAGACCCAGTACTTC.

The CDR3 DNA is TGTGCCACCAGCAGAGATTTGAGGACAGGGGCTGAAGCTTTCTTT. Protein sequence: CATSRDLRTGAEAFF. The J gene is TRBJ1-1, the V gene TRBV15, with 9 bases identical to TRBD1. Trimming took 0 bases from V and 6 from J; bases not matched to a gene: 5. This CDR3 has 15 residues. The V gene's germline CDR1 is LNHNV and CDR2 YYDKDF (reference sequence).

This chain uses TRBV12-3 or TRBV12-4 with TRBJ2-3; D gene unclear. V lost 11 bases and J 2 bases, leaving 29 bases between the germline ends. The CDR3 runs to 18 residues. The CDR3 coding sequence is TGTGCCTTCAGTTTTTTATTAGAAGCGTCTAGACACACAGATACGCAGTATTTT. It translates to CAFSFLLEASRHTDTQYF.

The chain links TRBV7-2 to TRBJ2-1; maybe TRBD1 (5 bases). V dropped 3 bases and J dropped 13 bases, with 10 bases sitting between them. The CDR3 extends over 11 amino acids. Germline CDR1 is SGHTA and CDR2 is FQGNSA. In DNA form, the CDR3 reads TGTGCCAGCAGCTTGGAAGGGGATCAGTTCTTC. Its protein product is CASSLEGDQFF.

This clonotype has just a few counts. In DNA, the CDR3 is TGTGCCAGCAGTTACGCGAAGTGGACTAGCTTAGGCAATGAGCAGTTCTTC. Translation: CASSYAKWTSLGNEQFF. The chain has TRBV6-5 and TRBJ2-1; 8 bases are shared with TRBD2. This CDR3 spans 17 amino acids. Germline V gene lookup returns CDR1 MNHEY and CDR2 SVGAGI. Unmatched junction bases numbered 12, after V lost 2 bases and J lost 6 bases.

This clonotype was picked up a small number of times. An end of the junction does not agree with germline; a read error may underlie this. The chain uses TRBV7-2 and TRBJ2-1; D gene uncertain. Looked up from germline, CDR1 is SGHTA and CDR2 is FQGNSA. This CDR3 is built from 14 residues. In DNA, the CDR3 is TGTGCCAGCAGCTTGACTGTCTCCGACAATGAGCAGTTCTTC. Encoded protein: CASSLTVSDNEQFF. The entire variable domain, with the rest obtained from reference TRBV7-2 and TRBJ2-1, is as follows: GAGVSQSPSNKVTEKGKDVELRCDPISGHTALYWYRQSLGQGLEFLIYFQGNSAPDKSGLPSDRFSAERTGGSVSTLTIQRTQQEDSAVYLCASSLTVSDNEQFFGPGTRLTVL.

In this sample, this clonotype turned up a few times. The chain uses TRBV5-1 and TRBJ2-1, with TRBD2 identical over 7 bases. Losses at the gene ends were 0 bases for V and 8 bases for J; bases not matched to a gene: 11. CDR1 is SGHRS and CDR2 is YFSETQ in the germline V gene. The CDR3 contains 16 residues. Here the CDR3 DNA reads TGCGCCAGCAGCTTGGACCTAGGTGGCGGGAGCTATGAGCAGTTCTTC. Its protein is CASSLDLGGGSYEQFF.

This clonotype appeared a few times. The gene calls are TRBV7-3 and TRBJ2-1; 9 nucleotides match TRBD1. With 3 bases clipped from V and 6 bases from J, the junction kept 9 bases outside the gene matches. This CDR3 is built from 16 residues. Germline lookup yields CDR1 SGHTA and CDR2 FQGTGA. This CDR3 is CASSFTGTGRFNEQFF. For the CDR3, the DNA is TGTGCCAGCAGCTTTACCGGGACAGGGCGATTCAATGAGCAGTTCTTC.

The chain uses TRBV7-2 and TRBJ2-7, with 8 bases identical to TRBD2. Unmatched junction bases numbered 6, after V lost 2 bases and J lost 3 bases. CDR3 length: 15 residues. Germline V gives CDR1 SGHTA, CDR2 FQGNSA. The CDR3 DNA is TGTGCCAGCAGCTTATCCTCGGGACTAGTCTACGAGCAGTACTTC. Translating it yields CASSLSSGLVYEQYF.

The CDR3 region is CASTRGGQETQYF. The CDR3 bases are TGTGCCAGCACCCGGGGGGGGCAAGAGACCCAGTACTTC. V and J are TRBV7-8 and TRBJ2-5; 8 nucleotides line up with TRBD2. The CDR3 runs 13 residues. Germline V lookup: CDR1 SGHVS, CDR2 FQNEAQ. With V trimmed by 7 bases and J by 2 bases, 3 bases remained unmatched.